This T cell receptor (beta chain) was identified during a study of T-cell memory formation after mild COVID-19. Study at large: TCR clusters showed largely donor specificity.

Points on this clonotype: The antigen is not known.

The germline V gene has CDR1 KGHDR and CDR2 SFDVKD. The J segment lost 4 bases and the V segment lost 4 bases, leaving 6 bases of the junction unmatched. This CDR3 region has 15 residues. TCRdb re-derived calls from the 5' RACE reads in MiXCR, one entry per CDR3 protein. The top ten hold roughly 3.8% of the sample, which has about 180,000 distinct CDR3 sequences, 15% to 20% seen once. Findings and limits, study-wide: There was no confirmation that second-wave clones peaking on day 37 were SARS-CoV-2 specific. Later expanders leaned CD4+, whereas clones that contracted between day 15 and 85 were balanced CD4/CD8. CD8+ contracting clones occupied EMRA, while CD4+ ones occupied mainly CM and EM.

The sample comprised PBMCs or a T cell subset sorted from them (not recorded which). V usage is TRBV24-1 and J usage is TRBJ2-5; 9 nucleotides line up with TRBD1. The receptor was isolated from a man younger than 30 who had mild COVID-19 (a few samples of this study predate the infection). Cell type and time point are not known. The CDR3 region is CATSDLGQGRETQYF. The DNA for the CDR3 is TGTGCCACCAGTGACCTAGGACAGGGGCGAGAGACCCAGTACTTC.